This T cell receptor beta chain originates from a study of T cell changes during pregnancy in multiple sclerosis. The data were produced by immunoSEQ multiplex PCR, yet TCRdb's version contains in-frame clones alone and is incomplete. Here the sample spans about 99,000 clones, roughly nine tenths being singletons. CDR3 length: 15 residues. Germline V CDR1 and CDR2: SGHNT, YYREEE (reference sequence). V was shortened by 0 bases and J by 4 bases, with 11 bases between the two germline ends. This clone was detected only a few times. The input for sequencing was peripheral blood, taken after pregnancy. The receptor was derived from a female donor with multiple sclerosis, enrolled in a pregnancy study. This rearrangement joins TRBV5-4 to TRBJ1-3; tentatively, D is TRBD1 (5 bases). The chain's CDR3 is CASSLERGTGNTIYF. The CDR3, as DNA: TGTGCCAGCAGCTTGGAAAGGGGCACAGGAAACACCATATATTTT.